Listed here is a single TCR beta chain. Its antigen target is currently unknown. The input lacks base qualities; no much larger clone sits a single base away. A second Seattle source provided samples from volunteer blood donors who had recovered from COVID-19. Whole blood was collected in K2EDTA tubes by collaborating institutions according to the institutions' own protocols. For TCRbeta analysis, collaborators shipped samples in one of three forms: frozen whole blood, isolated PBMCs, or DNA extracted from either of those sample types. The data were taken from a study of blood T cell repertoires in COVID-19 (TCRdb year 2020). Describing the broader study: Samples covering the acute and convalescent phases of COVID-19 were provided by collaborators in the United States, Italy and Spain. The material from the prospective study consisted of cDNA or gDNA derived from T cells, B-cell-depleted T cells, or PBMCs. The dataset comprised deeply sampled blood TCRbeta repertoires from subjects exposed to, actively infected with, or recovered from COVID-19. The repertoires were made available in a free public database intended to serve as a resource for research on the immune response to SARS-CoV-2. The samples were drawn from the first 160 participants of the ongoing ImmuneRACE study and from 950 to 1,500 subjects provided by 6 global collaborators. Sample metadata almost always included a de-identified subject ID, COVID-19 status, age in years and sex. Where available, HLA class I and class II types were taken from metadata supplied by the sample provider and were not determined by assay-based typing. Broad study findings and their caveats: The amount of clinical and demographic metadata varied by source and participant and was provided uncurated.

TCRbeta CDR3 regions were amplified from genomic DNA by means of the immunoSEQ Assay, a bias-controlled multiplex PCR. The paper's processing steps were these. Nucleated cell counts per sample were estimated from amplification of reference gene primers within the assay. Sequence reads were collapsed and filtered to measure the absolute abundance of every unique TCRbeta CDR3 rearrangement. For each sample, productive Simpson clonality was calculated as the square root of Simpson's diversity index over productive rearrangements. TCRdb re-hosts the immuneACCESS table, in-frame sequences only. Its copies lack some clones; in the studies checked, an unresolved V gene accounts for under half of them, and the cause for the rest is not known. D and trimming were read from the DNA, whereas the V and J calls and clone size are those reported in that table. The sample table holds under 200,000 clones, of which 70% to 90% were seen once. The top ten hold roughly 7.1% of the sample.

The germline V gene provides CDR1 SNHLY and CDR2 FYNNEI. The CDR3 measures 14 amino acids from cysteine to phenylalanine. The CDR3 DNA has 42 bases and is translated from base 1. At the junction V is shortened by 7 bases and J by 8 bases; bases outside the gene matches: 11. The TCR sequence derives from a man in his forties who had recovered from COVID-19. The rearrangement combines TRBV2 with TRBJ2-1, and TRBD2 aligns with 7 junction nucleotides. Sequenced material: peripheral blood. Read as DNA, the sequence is TGTGCCAGCAAGGGTTCGGCGGGAGAGTATGAGCAGTTCTTC. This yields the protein CASKGSAGEYEQFF.